This TCR beta chain was captured in a study of T cell responses to AZD1222 COVID-19 vaccine. Broader study findings: The study found Spike-specific TCR breadth and depth rose after two AZD1222 doses.

With regard to this clone: The target antigen is unknown.

Sequencing used immunoSEQ multiplex PCR; TCRdb keeps in-frame clones, though not all of them. The top ten hold more than 1.4% of the sample, which has 150,000 or so clones, more than 85% seen once. Material: peripheral blood, obtained on day 0 of AZD1222 vaccination. This receptor was taken from an adult in good health.

In DNA, the CDR3 is TGTGCCAGCAGGACAGCAGGGGCAGCTTTCTTT. Protein sequence: CASRTAGAAFF. This chain connects TRBV12-3 or TRBV12-4 to TRBJ1-1; D might be TRBD1 (6 bases). Trimming removed 6 bases at V and 10 bases at J, with 12 bases between. This CDR3 contains 11 residues.